The source of this TCR beta chain is a study of graft-versus-host responses after intestinal transplantation. Study-wide points: Investigators detected GvH clones in recipient marrow, with some emerging earlier in ileum or blood.

Of note for this clone: Its antigen remains unidentified.

The assay was immunoSEQ multiplex PCR, and TCRdb's table has in-frame clones only and misses some. Of about 15,000 clones in the sample, more than 75% were seen once. The ends were cut back, 0 bases at V and 0 bases at J, with 4 bases in the middle. Per the germline V gene, CDR1 is SGDLS and CDR2 is YYNGEE. CDR3 length: 14 amino acids. Sequencing used bone marrow, obtained about 120 days after intestinal transplantation. This chain uses TRBV9 with TRBJ1-3, with D unclear. The receptor's source is a human patient who received an intestinal transplant, so some T cells may come from the graft donor. CDR3 loop: CASSVGSSGNTIYF. The CDR3 nucleotides read TGTGCCAGCAGCGTAGGGTCCTCTGGAAACACCATATATTTT.